The T cell receptor (beta chain) under discussion was sequenced for a study of spatial heterogeneity in lung cancer (dated by TCRdb to between 2018 and 2020). For the wider study: Samples were obtained from around 72 patients with early-stage, untreated non-small cell lung cancer from the lung TRACERx cohort. Follow-up PBMC samples were sequenced whenever available, with the median time to follow-up being approximately two years after resection. Beta-chain transcripts were consistently detected in greater numbers than alpha-chain transcripts, which likely reflected higher beta-chain transcript abundance. In the raw uncorrected reads, each unique combination of TCR and UMI appeared more than ten times on average. TCR alpha and beta repertoires were quantitatively compared across multiple tumor regions, matched nontumor lung and blood in non-small cell lung cancer. Nonsynonymous mutation counts, determined by whole-exome sequencing of tumor tissue, were related to features of the TCR repertoire. Both alpha and beta chains were TCR-sequenced in samples taken at surgery, namely 220 tumor regions, more than 62 matched nontumor lung samples and roughly 56 PBMC samples. What the work shows at the level of the full study, not this receptor alone: Only around 15 patients were included in comparisons of baseline and follow-up blood repertoires. Ubiquitous expanded tumor TCRs were detected in blood more often at tumor resection than at routine follow-up. Confirming at a functional level the hypothesis that regional TCRs recognize regional mutations was considered to require additional single-cell paired TCR alpha and beta sequencing.

Library construction relied on 5' RACE. Sequencer: NextSeq 500. In the TCR library protocol, a unique molecular identifier was attached to each TCR cDNA molecule so that PCR and sequencing errors could be corrected. From the authors' description of their analysis: Decombinator tools were used for TCR identification, UMI-based error correction and CDR3 extraction. Expanded TCRs were defined as those above a frequency of 2 per 1,000, corresponding to the top 1% of the tumor frequency distribution. Each repertoire was subsampled 100 times to 5,000 TCRs, after which Renyi diversity was computed with the R vegan package. CDR3 similarity networks were built from amino acid triplet string-kernel similarity, with CDR3s being connected when pairwise similarity was above 0.82. TCRdb reprocessed the public reads (quality trimming at Q25 with fastp, clone calling with MiXCR) and kept in-frame beta chains. A single entry per CDR3 protein holds the most common genes and DNA from its merged rows. In this record, the V and J calls reflect TCRdb's handling and not the investigators' own analysis. The sample table contains fewer than 100,000 distinct CDR3 sequences; only one count was recorded for 19% of them. Just over 20% of the sample is in the top ten clones.

CDR1 MNHEY and CDR2 SMNVEV were looked up in the germline V gene (reference sequence). Including the terminal cysteine and phenylalanine, the CDR3 comprises 10 residues. Just CDR3 DNA is preserved here, 30 bases in frame from base 1. V loses 10 bases of germline sequence and J loses 7 bases, and the interval between the two ends is 10 bases. This clonotype has only a few counts. The target of this receptor is not known. One base away there is no much larger clone; base qualities are not given. Sample time point, as interpreted from the label and publication: blood at routine non-recurrence follow-up after resection. TCR sequencing used whole RNA extracted from tumor and nontumor lung tissue, or from cryopreserved PBMC samples, without cell sorting. Patients were selected for TCR sequencing only if sufficient RNA was available from at least two tumor regions.

The chain is encoded by TRBV27 joined to TRBJ1-1; the best D guess is TRBD1, with 5 bases matching. This clonotype was sampled from a male donor with early-stage non-small cell lung cancer. Sequences were derived from PBMCs, sampled at follow-up. This receptor has the CDR3 CAIQVDEAFF. In nucleotide form, the sequence is TGTGCCATACAGGTAGATGAAGCTTTCTTT.